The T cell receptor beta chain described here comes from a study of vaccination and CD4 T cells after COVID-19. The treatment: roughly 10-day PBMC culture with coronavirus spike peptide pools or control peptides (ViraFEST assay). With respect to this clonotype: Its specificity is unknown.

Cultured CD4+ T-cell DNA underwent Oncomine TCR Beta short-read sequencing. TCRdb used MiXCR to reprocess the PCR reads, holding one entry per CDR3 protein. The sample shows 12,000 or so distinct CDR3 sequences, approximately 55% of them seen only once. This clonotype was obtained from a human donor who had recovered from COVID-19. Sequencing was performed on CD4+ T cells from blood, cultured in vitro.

Here the CDR3 DNA reads TGTGCCAGTAGTACCGGGGCTGAAGCTTTCTTT. Translated, it gives CASSTGAEAFF. V usage is TRBV19 and J usage is TRBJ1-1; D is unresolved. CDR1 is LNHDA and CDR2 is SQIVND in the germline V gene (reference sequence). There are 11 residues in the CDR3. The ends were cut back, 4 bases at V and 6 bases at J, with 6 bases in the middle. Supplemented by reference TRBV19 and TRBJ1-1, the full variable domain reads DGGITQSPKYLFRKEGQNVTLSCEQNLNHDAMYWYRQDPGQGLRLIYYSQIVNDFQKGDIAEGYSVSREKKESFPLTVTSAQKNPTAFYLCASSTGAEAFFGQGTRLTVV.